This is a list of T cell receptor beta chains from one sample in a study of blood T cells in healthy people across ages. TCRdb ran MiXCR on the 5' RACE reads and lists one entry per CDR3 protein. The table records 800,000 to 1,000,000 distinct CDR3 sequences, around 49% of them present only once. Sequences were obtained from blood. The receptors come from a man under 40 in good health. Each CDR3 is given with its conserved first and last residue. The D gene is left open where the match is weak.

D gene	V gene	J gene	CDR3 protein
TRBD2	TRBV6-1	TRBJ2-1	CASNQRGSSYNEQFF
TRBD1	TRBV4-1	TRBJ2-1	CASSPAGQGADNEQFF
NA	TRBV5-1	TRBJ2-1	CASSMVGETYNEQFF
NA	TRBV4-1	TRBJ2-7	CASSQGDTFYEQYF
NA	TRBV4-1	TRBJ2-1	CASSQEVLVYNEQFF
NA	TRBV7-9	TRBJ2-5	CAGSPVIEGETQYF
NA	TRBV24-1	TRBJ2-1	CATSDPGVDNEQFF
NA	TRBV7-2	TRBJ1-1	CASSLRSQGVAFF
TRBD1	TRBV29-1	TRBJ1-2	CSVVGRTGWDGYTF
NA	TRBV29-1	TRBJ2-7	CSVESQIYEQYF
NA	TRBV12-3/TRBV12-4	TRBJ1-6	CASSFEGAPLHF
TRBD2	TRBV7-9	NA	CASSLGAGWRETQYF
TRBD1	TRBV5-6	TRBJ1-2	CASSLRGTGSVYGYTF
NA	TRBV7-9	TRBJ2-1	CASSLSAGEQFF
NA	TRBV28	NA	CASSLYLQGDEQYF
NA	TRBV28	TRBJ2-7	CASSPPESGSYEQYF
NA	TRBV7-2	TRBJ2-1	CASSSRPVWDGPVAQFF
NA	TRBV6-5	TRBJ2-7	CASSTSGRAAYEQYF
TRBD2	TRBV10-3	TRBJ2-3	CATAVAGGMNTDTQYF
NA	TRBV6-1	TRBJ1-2	CASILQGTYGYTF
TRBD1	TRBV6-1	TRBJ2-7	CASSESGIVGQYEQYF
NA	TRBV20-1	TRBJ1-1	CSARDETEAFF
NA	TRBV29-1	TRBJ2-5	CSVEDLAGWSEANEQYF
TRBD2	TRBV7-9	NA	CASSLVGQGLSDEQYF
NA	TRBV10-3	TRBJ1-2	CAISLDSNYGYTF
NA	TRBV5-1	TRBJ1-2	CASSVEGYGGYTF
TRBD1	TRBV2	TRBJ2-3	CASKTGETDTQYF
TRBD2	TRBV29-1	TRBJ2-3	CSAAGGRTDTQYF
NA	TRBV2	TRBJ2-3	CASSERLELSDTQYF
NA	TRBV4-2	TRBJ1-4	CASSQEWGGIEKLFF
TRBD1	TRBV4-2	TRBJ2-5	CASSSMPKGAQETQYF